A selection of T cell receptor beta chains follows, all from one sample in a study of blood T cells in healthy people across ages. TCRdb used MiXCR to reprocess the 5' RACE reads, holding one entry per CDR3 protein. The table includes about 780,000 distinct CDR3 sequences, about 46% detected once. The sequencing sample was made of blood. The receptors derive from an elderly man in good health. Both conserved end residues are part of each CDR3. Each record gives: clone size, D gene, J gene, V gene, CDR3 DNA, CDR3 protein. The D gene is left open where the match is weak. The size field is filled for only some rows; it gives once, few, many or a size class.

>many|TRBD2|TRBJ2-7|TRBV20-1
TGCAGTGCTAGAGGGACTAGCGGGATCTCCTACGAGCAGTACTTC
CSARGTSGISYEQYF
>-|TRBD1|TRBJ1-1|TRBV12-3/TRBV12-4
TGTGCCAGCAGTTCGGGGACAGGGGGTTTCGCTGAAGCTTTCTTT
CASSSGTGGFAEAFF
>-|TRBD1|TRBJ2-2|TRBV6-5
TGTGCCAGCAGTTACTACTCAGGGACAGGGGAAAACACCGGGGAGCTGTTTTTT
CASSYYSGTGENTGELFF
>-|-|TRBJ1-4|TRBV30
TGTGCCCGACGACAGACAACTAATGAAAAACTGTTTTTT
CARRQTTNEKLFF
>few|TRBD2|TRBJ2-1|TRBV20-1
TGCAGTGCCCAGAGGTTTAGCGGGAGGTCCTACAATGAGCAGTTCTTC
CSAQRFSGRSYNEQFF
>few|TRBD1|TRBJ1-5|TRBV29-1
TGCAGCGTTCAAGGGGGCTACAGCCAGCCCCAGCATTTT
CSVQGGYSQPQHF
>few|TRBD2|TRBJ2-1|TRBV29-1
TGCAGCGTCAGACTAGCGGGAGGGCCGGGATACAATGAGCAGTTCTTC
CSVRLAGGPGYNEQFF
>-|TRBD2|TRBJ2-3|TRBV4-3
TGCGCCAGCAGCCAAGAACTAGCGGGGAGCACAGATACGCAGTATTTT
CASSQELAGSTDTQYF
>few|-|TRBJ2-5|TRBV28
TGTGCCAGCAGTAGCATGGTGACCCAGTACTTC
CASSSMVTQYF
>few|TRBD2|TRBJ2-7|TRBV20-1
TGCAGTGCTAGGCCTTGGACTAGCGGGAGGGCCTGCGAGCAGTACTTC
CSARPWTSGRACEQYF
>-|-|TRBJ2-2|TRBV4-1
TGCGCCAGCAGCCCATTCTGGGGGTCCGGGGAGCTGTTTTTT
CASSPFWGSGELFF
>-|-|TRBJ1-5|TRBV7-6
TGTGCCAGCAGCTTAGGGACCTCAGGGAATCAGCCCCAGCATTTT
CASSLGTSGNQPQHF
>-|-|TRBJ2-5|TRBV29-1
TGCAGCGTCCTCCGGGACCCGTCGGTTGGAGAGACCCAGTACTTC
CSVLRDPSVGETQYF
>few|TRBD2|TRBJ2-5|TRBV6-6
TGTGCCAGCAGGGGTACTAGCGGCGTACAAGAGACCCAGTACTTC
CASRGTSGVQETQYF
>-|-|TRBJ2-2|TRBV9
TGTGCCAGCAGCGTATCGGACGGGGAGCTGTTTTTT
CASSVSDGELFF
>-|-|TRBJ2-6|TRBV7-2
TGTGCCAGCCCATCGGCCCCTGGGGCCAACGTCCTGACTTTC
CASPSAPGANVLTF
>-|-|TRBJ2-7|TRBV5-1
TGCGCCAGCAGCTTTGCAGGCAGGCCTTCCTACGAGCAGTACTTC
CASSFAGRPSYEQYF
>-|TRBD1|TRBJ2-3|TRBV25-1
TGTGCCAGCGGATTCGCCGGACAGGGCTTCGTGGATACGCAGTATTTT
CASGFAGQGFVDTQYF
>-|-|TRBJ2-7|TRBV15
TGTGCCACCAGCAGAGAAGTAGGCGAGCAGTACTTC
CATSREVGEQYF
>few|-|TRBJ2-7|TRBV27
TGTGCCAGCAGTTCCAGACCACAGGTGACCTCCTACGAGCAGTACTTC
CASSSRPQVTSYEQYF